This TCR beta chain was observed in a study of molecular identifiers for immune sequencing clone quantification (dated by TCRdb to 2016 to 2019). Regarding the research as a whole: In a replicate experiment, RNA from about 20,000 or 100,000 naive CD8 T cells was split into five aliquots, four of which were sequenced. The study was a methods study using CD8 T cells to benchmark molecular-identifier clustering-based TCR repertoire sequencing (MIDCIRS) and TCR RNA copy counting. On the study overall, not on this receptor specifically: Spiked-in Jurkat TCR RNA (roughly 10 copies' worth), which is not part of the donor repertoire, was contained in the naive libraries. Spiked-in Jurkat TCR RNA equivalent to a single cell was reported to be detectable even among 850,000 to 1,000,000 naive CD8 T cells. Identical TCR molecules sharing a barcode could cause highly expanded clone sizes to be underestimated. Clones above 20 RNA copies held over 98% of molecules in CMV-specific effector cells but under 1% in naive cells. When barcode sub-clustering was left out, chimeric consensus sequences inflated TCR diversity, with chimeras reaching as high as 47%. Modeling gave about three recovered TCR RNA copies per cell versus approximately 9 by digital PCR, implying 25% to 30% capture efficiency.

Preparation of the library involved PCR. Instrument used: Illumina HiSeq 4000. Bulk TCR libraries were generated as previously described, with the TCR primers listed in Table S5 used. Total RNA was purified with the Qiagen AllPrep DNA/RNA kit. Reads from multiple sequencing runs of the same library were pooled before analysis. On the study's bioinformatics: Reads were retained only if an exact TCR constant sequence was present, and the retained reads were trimmed to 150 nt and grouped according to their 12-nt molecular barcodes. Reads in each barcode group were sub-clustered using a 15% Levenshtein threshold, and a quality-weighted consensus sequence was built for each RNA molecule. Non-functional sequences were filtered out, along with any lower-count sequence sitting one edit away from another sequence. On the basis of fitting two negative binomial distributions, barcode sub-clusters with fewer than 20% of the maximum read count were discarded. TCRdb cleaned the public reads at Q25 with fastp, built clones with MiXCR and kept in-frame beta chains. CDR3 protein sequences are deduplicated, and each keeps its most common genes and DNA. Clone size and V and J calls follow TCRdb, not the original study. For this sample there are roughly 93,000 distinct CDR3 sequences; under 20% appear just once. The ten most abundant clones make up 0.7% to 0.95% of the sample.

Naive CD8 T cell libraries were made from 20,000 to 1,000,000 sorted cells using 10%, 30% or 50% of purified RNA. On a BD FACSAria II, naive CD8 T cells were FACS-sorted as CD8+CD4-CCR7+CD45RA+ and collected into RLT Plus buffer. To test detection sensitivity, Jurkat RNA equivalent to more than 9 TCR copies was spiked into samples of roughly 18,000-1,000,000 naive CD8 T cells. Enrichment of CD8 T cells was performed with RosetteSep CD8+ T Cell Enrichment Cocktail and Ficoll-Paque, after which ACK red cell lysis was carried out. Its CDR3 holds 14 amino acids, cysteine through phenylalanine. Only the CDR3 DNA is retained, 42 bases long and in frame from the first base. Reading the germline V gene (reference sequence) gives CDR1 SEHNR and CDR2 FQNEAQ. Clipping removes 5 bases from V and 1 base from J, with 2 as the unmatched junction base count. Many counts were recorded for this clonotype. Its cognate antigen has yet to be identified. No quality values exist for individual bases; no much larger clone is one base distant.

The clonotype comes from a human donor in good health. Some libraries in this study had Jurkat cell RNA spiked in. The material sequenced was naive CD8+ T cells from blood, with Jurkat cell RNA spiked in. The cell subset or site label, read with the paper, signifies: FACS-sorted CD8+CD4-CCR7+CD45RA+ naive T cells. The V and J genes are TRBV7-9 and TRBJ2-5, with 9 middle bases fitting TRBD1. The bases are TGTGCCAGCAGCACGACAGGGGGCCAAGAGACCCAGTACTTC. The encoded protein is CASSTTGGQETQYF.